The T cell receptor beta chain under discussion was sequenced for a study of regulatory T cells in long-lasting Graves disease. Arm-PCR with iRepertoire HTBI primers amplified the CDR3 regions for these TCR beta libraries. In TCRdb, the multiplex PCR reads were re-called with MiXCR into one record per CDR3 protein. This sample has some 330,000 distinct CDR3 sequences; roughly 24% occur once, and the top ten carry approximately 30%. Of note for this clonotype: Antigen unknown.

The CDR3 totals 15 residues. Trimming took 0 bases from V and 1 from J, leaving 10 bases between them. From germline, CDR1 is SGHNT and CDR2 YYREEE (reference sequence). Whole-study results and caveats: Favoring TRBV28, TRBJ1-2 and TRBJ2-5 was a feature seen in persistent disease. Analyses excluded thyroid tissue, covering peripheral blood alone.

The time point is: persistent/refractory GD, antithyroid drugs over 5 years with positive TRAb. The TCR library was prepared using RNA isolated from PBMCs. Sequencing used peripheral blood mononuclear cells (PBMCs), obtained when the disease was refractory, from a patient treated with antithyroid drugs. This sequence joins TRBV5-4 and TRBJ1-1; no definite D call. The clonotype was recovered from a woman in her 40s with Graves disease. The CDR3 nucleotides read TGTGCCAGCAGCTTGGACGTGCTACAGAACACTGAAGCTTTCTTT. Its translation: CASSLDVLQNTEAFF.